The rows below give T cell receptor beta chains drawn from one sample of a study of T cell responses to AZD1222 COVID-19 vaccine. Here immunoSEQ multiplex PCR was the method, and the copy in TCRdb shows in-frame clones only, minus some. The sample yields some 120,000 clones, roughly 91% seen once. Sequencing used peripheral blood, obtained on day 0 of AZD1222 vaccination. The source is an adult in good health. CDR3s include the opening cysteine and the closing phenylalanine or tryptophan. The D gene is left open where the match is weak. The size entry is marked missing in some rows and otherwise reads once, few, many or a size class.

j_call	clone_size	v_call	cdr3_length	d_call	cdr3_nt	cdr3_aa
TRBJ2-1	.	TRBV2	12	.	TGTGCCAGCACCTGGGACATTAGGCGGCAGTTCTTC	CASTWDIRRQFF
TRBJ2-2	.	TRBV3-1/TRBV3-2	17	.	TGTGCCAGCAGCCAGCCCCCCTGGGGAGGATTGAGCGGGGAGCTGTTTTTT	CASSQPPWGGLSGELFF
TRBJ1-5	.	TRBV5-6	16	.	TGTGCCAGCAGCTTGGAAGCCCCTGGGGGCAATCAGCCCCAGCATTTT	CASSLEAPGGNQPQHF
TRBJ2-7	large	TRBV13	14	TRBD1	TGTGCCAGCAGCTTACAGGGGGCCCGTTACGAGCAGTACTTC	CASSLQGARYEQYF
TRBJ1-5	.	TRBV19	15	TRBD1	TGTGCCAGTAGTATCTCAGGGGGGGGAAATCAGCCCCAGCATTTT	CASSISGGGNQPQHF
TRBJ2-1	.	TRBV27	14	.	TGTGCCAGCAGCATAGTGAGCTCCTACAATGAGCAGTTCTTC	CASSIVSSYNEQFF
TRBJ2-3	.	TRBV11-2	17	.	TGTGCCAGCAGCCCGGGGGCTAGCGGTACTAGCACAGATACGCAGTATTTT	CASSPGASGTSTDTQYF
TRBJ1-2	.	TRBV10-3	16	.	TGTGCCATCAGTGAGTCGAGAGGGACCGACCCTAGGGACTACACCTTC	CAISESRGTDPRDYTF
TRBJ2-1	.	TRBV5-1	15	TRBD2	TGCGCCAGCAGCTTGGGGGACGGGGGGTACAATGAGCAGTTCTTC	CASSLGDGGYNEQFF
TRBJ1-1	.	TRBV6-5	15	TRBD1	TGTGCCTGCCTCCGGGACAGGGCCGCTGGGACTGAAGCTTTCTTT	CACLRDRAAGTEAFF
TRBJ2-7	once	TRBV9	14	.	TGTGCCAGCAGCGTAGCTGGTCAGGGCTACGAGCAGTACTTC	CASSVAGQGYEQYF
TRBJ2-2	once	TRBV12-3/TRBV12-4	13	TRBD1	TGTGCCAGCAGTCCCCAGGGGGCCGGGGAGCTGTTTTTT	CASSPQGAGELFF
TRBJ2-1	.	TRBV24-1	16	TRBD2	TGTGCCACCAGTGACCCCGCCAGGGAGGGGAGCAATGAGCAGTTCTTC	CATSDPAREGSNEQFF
TRBJ2-5	.	TRBV4-1	17	.	TGCGCCAGCAGCCAAGATCGGGAAGCCGCTGGGGGAGAGACCCAGTACTTC	CASSQDREAAGGETQYF
TRBJ2-1	.	TRBV28	13	TRBD1	TGTGCCAGTGGGCCTCGGACAGGGCATGAGCAGTTCTTC	CASGPRTGHEQFF
TRBJ1-2	.	TRBV7-9	12	.	TGTGCCAGCAGCTTAGAAGACGAGGGCTACACCTTC	CASSLEDEGYTF
TRBJ2-1	.	TRBV5-1	15	.	TGCGCCAGCAGCCCCACCGGACTCCCAAGAGAGTCGCAGTTCTTC	CASSPTGLPRESQFF
TRBJ1-4	few	TRBV21-1	19	.	TGTGCCAGCAGCAATGGGTGGAAGGGCTCGAGCGCAACTAATGAAAAACTGTTTTTT	CASSNGWKGSSATNEKLFF
TRBJ1-2	.	TRBV7-3	15	.	TGTGCCAGCAGCTTGGATGGCTCCGTCTTCTATGGCTACACCTTC	CASSLDGSVFYGYTF
TRBJ2-3	.	TRBV3-1/TRBV3-2	13	.	TGTGCCAGCAGCCAAGGTGGTGTAGATACGCAGTATTTT	CASSQGGVDTQYF
TRBJ1-5	.	TRBV7-2	19	TRBD1	TGTGCCAGCAGCCTATATCGGACAGGTTTGGGGGATAGCAATCAGCCCCAGCATTTT	CASSLYRTGLGDSNQPQHF
TRBJ1-1	.	TRBV6-5	11	TRBD1	TGTGCCAGCCAGGGGGGCACTGAAGCTTTCTTT	CASQGGTEAFF
TRBJ2-7	.	TRBV3-1/TRBV3-2	15	.	TGTGCCAGCAGCCTAAGAAGGGCCGACTCCTACGAGCAGTACTTC	CASSLRRADSYEQYF
TRBJ2-5	.	TRBV18	15	TRBD1	TGTGCCAGCTCACCACGACAGGGGGAACAAGAGACCCAGTACTTC	CASSPRQGEQETQYF
TRBJ1-1	once	TRBV14	14	.	TGTGCCAGCAGCCAAGGGCCGGGTGGCACTGAAGCTTTCTTT	CASSQGPGGTEAFF
TRBJ2-2	.	TRBV14	14	.	TGTGCCAGCAGCGAACAAACAGTCACCGGGGAGCTGTTTTTT	CASSEQTVTGELFF
TRBJ2-1	.	TRBV30	13	.	TGTGCCTGGAGGCCGTGGACAAACAATGAGCAGTTCTTC	CAWRPWTNNEQFF
TRBJ2-1	.	TRBV5-6	11	TRBD1	TGTGCCAGCAGCCCCGGGACAGGGCAGTTCTTC	CASSPGTGQFF
TRBJ1-1	.	TRBV11-2	14	TRBD1	TGTGCCAGCAGAGGACAGGGGAGCGGAACTGAAGCTTTCTTT	CASRGQGSGTEAFF
TRBJ1-1	.	TRBV7-3	13	.	TGTGCCAGCAGCTTAGTAGGGGAAGGTGAAGCTTTCTTT	CASSLVGEGEAFF
TRBJ1-2	few	TRBV29-1	13	.	TGCAGCGTTGGGACGGGATTGGACTATGGCTACACCTTC	CSVGTGLDYGYTF
TRBJ2-1	.	TRBV7-3	12	.	TGTGCCAGCGGATCCGGGGGCAATGAGCAGTTCTTC	CASGSGGNEQFF
TRBJ2-2	.	TRBV5-5	12	.	TGTGCCAGCAGCTTGTGGACAAGGGAGCTGTTTTTT	CASSLWTRELFF
TRBJ1-4	.	TRBV7-9	15	.	TGTGCCAGCAGCTCCCCGGGGCAGGGCGGTGAAAAACTGTTTTTT	CASSSPGQGGEKLFF
TRBJ1-3	.	TRBV7-2	16	.	TGTGCCAGCAGCCCAGGGTGGAGTACGTCTGGAAACACCATATATTTT	CASSPGWSTSGNTIYF
TRBJ2-2	.	TRBV29-1	13	.	TGCAGCGCCAATACGGGGGCCGGCGGGGAGCTGTTTTTT	CSANTGAGGELFF
TRBJ2-7	.	TRBV6-2/TRBV6-3	14	.	TGTGCCAGCAGTTACGGGGCGGCGTTGAACGAGCAGTACTTC	CASSYGAALNEQYF
TRBJ1-2	.	TRBV10-3	13	.	TGTGCCATCAGTGAAGGTGGGGTCCTAGGCTACACCTTC	CAISEGGVLGYTF
TRBJ1-1	.	TRBV9	15	TRBD1	TGTGCCAGCAGCGGATCCGGGACAGGGAGGACTGAAGCTTTCTTT	CASSGSGTGRTEAFF
TRBJ1-1	.	TRBV18	16	TRBD1	TGTGCCAGCTCACGGGCCCAGGGGGCGCCGGTCACTGAAGCTTTCTTT	CASSRAQGAPVTEAFF
TRBJ2-7	once	TRBV13	15	.	TGTGCCAGCAGCTTATCGGCTAGCGCCTCCTACGAGCAGTACTTC	CASSLSASASYEQYF
TRBJ2-2	.	TRBV5-1	13	TRBD1	TGCGCCAGCAGCTTTGGACAGGTCGGGGAGCTGTTTTTT	CASSFGQVGELFF
TRBJ1-1	.	TRBV3-1/TRBV3-2	13	TRBD1	TGTGCCAGCAGCCAAGAAGGGGGCGGTAGAGCTTTCTTT	CASSQEGGGRAFF
TRBJ2-1	.	TRBV11-3	13	.	TGTGCCAGCAGCTTAGGGCTTTTGAATGAGCAGTTCTTC	CASSLGLLNEQFF
TRBJ2-7	.	TRBV9	15	.	TGTGCCAGCAGCTCCCACGGTGCGGGGTGGGGCGAGCAGTACTTC	CASSSHGAGWGEQYF
TRBJ2-2	.	TRBV19	14	TRBD1	TGTGCCAGTAAAGGGACAGCAAACACCGGGGAGCTGTTTTTT	CASKGTANTGELFF
TRBJ2-1	.	TRBV27	15	TRBD2	TGTGCCAGCAGTTTACTGGCGGGAGGGTACAATGAGCAGTTCTTC	CASSLLAGGYNEQFF
TRBJ1-1	few	TRBV27	16	.	TGTGCCAGCAGTCCGACTCTACGTACCTTAGGGACTGAAGCTTTCTTT	CASSPTLRTLGTEAFF
TRBJ1-5	.	TRBV6-2/TRBV6-3	15	.	TGTGCCAGCAGTTCCACCGCGAATAGCAATCAGCCCCAGCATTTT	CASSSTANSNQPQHF
TRBJ1-5	.	TRBV18	15	.	TGTGCCAGCTCACCGGGGGGCGGAAGCAATCAGCCCCAGCATTTT	CASSPGGGSNQPQHF
TRBJ2-7	.	TRBV2	18	TRBD2	TGTGCCAGCAGTGGAGCCCACTCTGGACTAGCGAGCTCCTACGAGCAGTACTTC	CASSGAHSGLASSYEQYF
TRBJ1-5	.	TRBV7-2	14	.	TGTGCCAGCAGCCCAGACTCCTCCGGTCAGCCCCAGCATTTT	CASSPDSSGQPQHF
TRBJ1-2	.	TRBV28	12	.	TGTGCCAGCAGTTTCGGTCACTATGGCTACACCTTC	CASSFGHYGYTF
TRBJ1-2	.	TRBV3-1/TRBV3-2	14	.	TGTGCCAGCAGCCAAGGTGGGACTGATTATGGCTACACCTTC	CASSQGGTDYGYTF
TRBJ2-4	.	TRBV3-1/TRBV3-2	14	TRBD2	TGTGCCAGCAGTCCCCCGACTAGCGAAAACATTCAGTACTTC	CASSPPTSENIQYF